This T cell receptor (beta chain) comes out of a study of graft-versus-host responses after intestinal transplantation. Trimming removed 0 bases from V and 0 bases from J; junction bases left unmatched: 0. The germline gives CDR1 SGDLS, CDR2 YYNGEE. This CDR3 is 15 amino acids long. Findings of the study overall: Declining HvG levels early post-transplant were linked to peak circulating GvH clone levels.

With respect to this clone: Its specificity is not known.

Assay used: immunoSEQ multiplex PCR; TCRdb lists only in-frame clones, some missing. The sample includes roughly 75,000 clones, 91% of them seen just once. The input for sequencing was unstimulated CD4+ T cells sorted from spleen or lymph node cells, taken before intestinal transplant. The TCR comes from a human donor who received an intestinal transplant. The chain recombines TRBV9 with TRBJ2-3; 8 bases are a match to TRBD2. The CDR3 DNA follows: TGTGCCAGCAGCGTAGCGGGGGGGAGCACAGATACGCAGTATTTT. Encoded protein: CASSVAGGSTDTQYF.